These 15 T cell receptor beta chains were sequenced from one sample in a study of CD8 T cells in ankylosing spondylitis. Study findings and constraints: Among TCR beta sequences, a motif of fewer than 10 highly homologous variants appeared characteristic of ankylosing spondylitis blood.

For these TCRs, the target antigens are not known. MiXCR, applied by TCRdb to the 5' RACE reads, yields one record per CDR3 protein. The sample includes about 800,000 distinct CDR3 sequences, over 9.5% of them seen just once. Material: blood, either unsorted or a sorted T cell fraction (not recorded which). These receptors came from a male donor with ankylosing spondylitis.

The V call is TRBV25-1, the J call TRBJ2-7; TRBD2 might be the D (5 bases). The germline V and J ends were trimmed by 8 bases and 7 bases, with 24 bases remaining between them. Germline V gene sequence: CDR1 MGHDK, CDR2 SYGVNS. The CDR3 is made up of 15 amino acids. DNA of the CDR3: TGTGCCAGCTCTCCTCCGGGAACACACTATGGGGAGCAGTACTTC. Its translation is CASSPPGTHYGEQYF.

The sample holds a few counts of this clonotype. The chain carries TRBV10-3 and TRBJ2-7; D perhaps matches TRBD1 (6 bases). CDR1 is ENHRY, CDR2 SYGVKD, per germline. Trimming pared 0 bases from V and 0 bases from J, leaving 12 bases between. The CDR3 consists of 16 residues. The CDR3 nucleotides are TGTGCCATCAGTGAGTCGACGGCAGGGGTCTCCTACGAGCAGTACTTC. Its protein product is CAISESTAGVSYEQYF.

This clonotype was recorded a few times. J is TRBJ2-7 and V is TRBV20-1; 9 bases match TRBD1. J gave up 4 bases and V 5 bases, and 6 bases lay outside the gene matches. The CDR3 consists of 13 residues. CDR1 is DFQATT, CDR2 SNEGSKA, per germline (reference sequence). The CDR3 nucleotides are TGCAGTGCTTCCGGGACAGGGCGATACGAGCAGTACTTC. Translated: CSASGTGRYEQYF.

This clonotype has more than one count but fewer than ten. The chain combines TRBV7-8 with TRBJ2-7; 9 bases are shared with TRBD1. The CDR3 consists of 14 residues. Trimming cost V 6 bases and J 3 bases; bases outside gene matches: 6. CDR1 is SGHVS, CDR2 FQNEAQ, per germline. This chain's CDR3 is CASRGDRVNYEQYF. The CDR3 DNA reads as TGTGCCAGCAGGGGGGACAGGGTGAACTACGAGCAGTACTTC.

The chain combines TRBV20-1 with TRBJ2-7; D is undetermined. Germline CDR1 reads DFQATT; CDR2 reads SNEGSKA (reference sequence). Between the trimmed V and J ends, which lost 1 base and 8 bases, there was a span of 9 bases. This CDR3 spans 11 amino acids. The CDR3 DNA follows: TGCAGTGCTAGAGTTGTTAGGAAGCAGTACTTC. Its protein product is CSARVVRKQYF.

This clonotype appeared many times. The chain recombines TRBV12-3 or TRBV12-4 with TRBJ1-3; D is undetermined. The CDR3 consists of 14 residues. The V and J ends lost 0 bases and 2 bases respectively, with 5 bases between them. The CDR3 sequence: CASSLAGPGNTIYF. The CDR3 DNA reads TGTGCCAGCAGTTTAGCAGGGCCTGGAAACACCATATATTTT.

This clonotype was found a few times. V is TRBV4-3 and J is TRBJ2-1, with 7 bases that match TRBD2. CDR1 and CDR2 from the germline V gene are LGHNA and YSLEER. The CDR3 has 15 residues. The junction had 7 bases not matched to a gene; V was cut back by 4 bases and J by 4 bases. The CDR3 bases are TGCGCCAGCAGCCGCAAGCGGGACCCTTACAATGAGCAGTTCTTC. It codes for CASSRKRDPYNEQFF.

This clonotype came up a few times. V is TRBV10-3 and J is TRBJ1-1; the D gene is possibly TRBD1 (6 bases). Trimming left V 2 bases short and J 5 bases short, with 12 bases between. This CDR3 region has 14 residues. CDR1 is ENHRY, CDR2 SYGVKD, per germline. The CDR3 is CAISERGTGTEAFF. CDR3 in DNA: TGTGCCATCAGTGAGAGGGGAACAGGGACTGAAGCTTTCTTT.

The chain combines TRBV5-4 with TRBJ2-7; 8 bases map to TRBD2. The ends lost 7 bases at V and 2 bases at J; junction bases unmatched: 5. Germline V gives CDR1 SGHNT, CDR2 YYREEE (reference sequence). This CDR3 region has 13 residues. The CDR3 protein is CASGPGGTYEQYF. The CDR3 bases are TGTGCCAGCGGCCCGGGGGGGACCTACGAGCAGTACTTC.

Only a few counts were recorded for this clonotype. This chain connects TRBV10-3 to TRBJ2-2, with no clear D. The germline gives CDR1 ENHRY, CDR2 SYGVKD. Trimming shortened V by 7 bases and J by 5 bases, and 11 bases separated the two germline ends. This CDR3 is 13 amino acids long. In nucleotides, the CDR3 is TGTGCCATCAAACCGAGGCTGACCGGGGAGCTGTTTTTT. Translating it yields CAIKPRLTGELFF.

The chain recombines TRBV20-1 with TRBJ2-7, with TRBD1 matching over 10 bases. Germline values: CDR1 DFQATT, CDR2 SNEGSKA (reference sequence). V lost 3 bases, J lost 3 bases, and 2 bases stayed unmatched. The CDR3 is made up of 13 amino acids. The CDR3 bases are TGCAGTGCTAGTGGGGACAGGGGCTACGAGCAGTACTTC. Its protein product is CSASGDRGYEQYF.

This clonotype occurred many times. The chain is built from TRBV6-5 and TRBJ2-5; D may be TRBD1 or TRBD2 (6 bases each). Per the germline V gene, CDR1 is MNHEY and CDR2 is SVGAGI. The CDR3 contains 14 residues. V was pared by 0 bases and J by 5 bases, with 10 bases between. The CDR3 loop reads CASSYSGGGETQYF. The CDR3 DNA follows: TGTGCCAGCAGTTACTCCGGGGGCGGGGAGACCCAGTACTTC.

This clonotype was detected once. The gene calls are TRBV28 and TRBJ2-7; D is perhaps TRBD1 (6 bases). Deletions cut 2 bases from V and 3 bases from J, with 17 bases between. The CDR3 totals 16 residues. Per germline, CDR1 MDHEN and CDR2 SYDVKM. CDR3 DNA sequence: TGTGCCAGCAGTTTACTCGGGACACGGTTCTTCTACGAGCAGTACTTC. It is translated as CASSLLGTRFFYEQYF.

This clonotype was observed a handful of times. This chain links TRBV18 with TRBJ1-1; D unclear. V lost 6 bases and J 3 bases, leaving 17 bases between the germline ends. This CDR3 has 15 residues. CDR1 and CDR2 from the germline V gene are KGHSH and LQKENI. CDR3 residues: CASSYGRDGDTEAFF. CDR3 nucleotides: TGTGCCAGCTCCTACGGGCGGGATGGGGACACTGAAGCTTTCTTT.

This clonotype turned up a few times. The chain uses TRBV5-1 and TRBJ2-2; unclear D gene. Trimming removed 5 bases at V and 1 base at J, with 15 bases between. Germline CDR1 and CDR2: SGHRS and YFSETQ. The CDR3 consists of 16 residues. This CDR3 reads CASRSRPTWNTGELFF. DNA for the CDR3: TGCGCCAGCAGGTCCCGACCAACCTGGAACACCGGGGAGCTGTTTTTT.